This TCR beta chain was captured by sequencing in a study of T cells in Graves' hyperthyroidism and ophthalmopathy. RNA transcripts were the template for amplifying TCR beta CDR3 regions. Carried out on the TCR CDR3, a first-round RT-PCR used the HTBI primer set. TCRdb re-called the multiplex PCR reads through MiXCR, storing one row per CDR3 protein. The sample has some 510,000 distinct CDR3 sequences; roughly 20% are singletons. V was cut by 5 bases and J by 11 bases, with 15 bases left in between. The CDR3 consists of 12 residues. The germline CDR1 and CDR2 sequences are ENHRY and SYGVKD. Stable hyperthyroidism: no ophthalmopathy progression over 18 months of follow-up. Every diagnosis used clinical symptoms, serum thyroxine and TRAb, thyroid ultrasound and orbital computed tomography. Study results and caveats: The blood repertoire included most of the expanded thyroid clonotypes above 0.001.

As concerns this clonotype: The target antigen is unknown.

The chain couples TRBV10-3 to TRBJ2-5; possible D gene TRBD2, 6 bases. The sequence was collected from a man younger than 30 with Graves' hyperthyroidism. The sample comprised blood. The DNA of the CDR3 is TGTGCCATCAGTCCATTCGGCGGGGTTCAGTACTTC. This encodes CAISPFGGVQYF.